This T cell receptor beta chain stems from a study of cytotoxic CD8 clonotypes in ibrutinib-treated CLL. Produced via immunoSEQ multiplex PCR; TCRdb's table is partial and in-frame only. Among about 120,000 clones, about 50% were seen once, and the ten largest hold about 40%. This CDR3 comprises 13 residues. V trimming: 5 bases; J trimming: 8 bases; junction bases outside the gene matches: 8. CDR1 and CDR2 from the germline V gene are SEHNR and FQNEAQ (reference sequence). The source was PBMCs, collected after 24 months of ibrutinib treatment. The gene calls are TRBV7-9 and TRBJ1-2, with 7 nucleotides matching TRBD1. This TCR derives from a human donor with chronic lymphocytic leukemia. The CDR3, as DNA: TGTGCCAGCAGCGTGACAGGGAGGGAAGGCTACACCTTC. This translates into CASSVTGREGYTF.